A selection of T cell receptor beta chains follows, all from one sample in a study of blood T cells in healthy people across ages. MiXCR, applied by TCRdb to the 5' RACE reads, yields one record per CDR3 protein. The sample has roughly 1.5 million distinct CDR3 sequences, approximately 43% seen once. The source material was blood. These receptors all come from a young woman in good health. Each CDR3 is given with its conserved first and last residue. The D gene is left open where the match is weak. Where a row states a size, it is once, few, many or the class of an expanded clone; other rows omit it.

>TRBV5-1|TRBD1|TRBJ2-5|-
TGCGCCAGCAGCCCAACGGGACAGGGGTATAGTGGGCAAGAGACCCAGTACTTC
CASSPTGQGYSGQETQYF
>TRBV18|-|TRBJ2-5|-
TGTGCCAGCCATTCCGGGACCCAAGAGACCCAGTACTTC
CASHSGTQETQYF
>TRBV12-3/TRBV12-4|-|TRBJ2-1|-
TGTGCCAGCAGTGGACCGGGTCCGAGGGGTAGCAATGAGCAGCTCTTC
CASSGPGPRGSNEQLF
>TRBV2|-|TRBJ2-3|-
TGTGCCAGCAGCTTACTAGACGGGCGTTTGGGCACAGATACGCAGTATTTT
CASSLLDGRLGTDTQYF
>TRBV2|TRBD1|TRBJ2-7|-
TGTGCCAGCAGTGAAGTGAGGACAGGCGGCGAGCAGTACTTC
CASSEVRTGGEQYF
>TRBV11-3|-|TRBJ1-1|-
TGTGCCAGCAGCTCGCGATCGGGGGCAGAAGCTTTCTTT
CASSSRSGAEAFF
>TRBV20-1|TRBD2|TRBJ2-3|-
TGCAGTGCTCTGACTAGCGGGGGGTTCGGGGGGCAGTATTTT
CSALTSGGFGGQYF
>TRBV6-1|-|TRBJ1-5|-
TGTGCCGGCAGTGAAGCGCTTCGGGGTAGCAATCAGCCCCAGCATTTT
CAGSEALRGSNQPQHF
>TRBV7-2|TRBD1|TRBJ1-4|-
TGTGCCAGCAGCTTAGGAGGGGGCACGCTTAATGAAAAACTGTTTTTT
CASSLGGGTLNEKLFF
>TRBV7-9|-|TRBJ2-5|-
TGTGCCAGCAGCGCGGCCGGGGCCACAGAGACCCAGTACTTC
CASSAAGATETQYF
>TRBV6-6|-|TRBJ1-2|-
TGTGCCAACAGTTATCCGAGGATCAACTATGGCTACACCTTC
CANSYPRINYGYTF
>TRBV2|-|TRBJ1-6|-
TGTGCCAGCGGGTACTTGAATTCACCCCCCCACTTT
CASGYLNSPPHF
>TRBV20-1|TRBD2|TRBJ2-7|few
TGCAGTGCCCCTTGGGTCTATGGGACTAGGGGCTACGAGCAGTACTTC
CSAPWVYGTRGYEQYF
>TRBV12-3/TRBV12-4|-|TRBJ2-3|once
TGTGCCAGCAGGCCCTCCGGAGCCACAGATGCGCAGTATTTT
CASRPSGATDAQYF
>TRBV7-2|-|TRBJ1-4|-
TGTGCCAGCAGGGTTACAGCCAACCTCAATGAAAAACTGTTTTTT
CASRVTANLNEKLFF
>TRBV2|-|TRBJ2-1|-
TGTGCCAGCAGTGTTAATAGGCAGTCCTACAATGAGCAGTTCTTC
CASSVNRQSYNEQFF